The 27 T cell receptor beta chains reported below all come from one sample, sequenced in a study of blood T cells in healthy people across ages. Together with a sample-barcoded 5' primer, a J-beta primer mix was included in a second PCR lasting about 7 to 11 cycles. TCRdb ran MiXCR on the 5' RACE reads and lists one entry per CDR3 protein. The table includes fewer than 900,000 distinct CDR3 sequences, 35% to 40% detected once. The specimen was blood. The receptors were gathered from a man between 18 and 29 years old in good health.

This clonotype was counted only a few times. The rearrangement joins TRBV7-9 to TRBJ1-1; no clear D gene. CDR3 length: 14 residues. V was pared by 8 bases and J by 3 bases, with 16 bases between. CDR1 and CDR2 from the germline V gene are SEHNR and FQNEAQ (reference sequence). Here the CDR3 DNA reads TGTGCCAGCTTCGAGGAGGAGGGTGACACTGAAGCTTTCTTT. It is translated as CASFEEEGDTEAFF.

This clonotype was seen once. The genes are TRBV5-5 and TRBJ2-2, with a weak D call TRBD1 (6 bases). Germline V gene sequence: CDR1 SGHKS, CDR2 YYEKEE (reference sequence). With 5 bases removed from V and 4 bases from J, the gap between germline ends came to 18 bases. The CDR3 has 16 amino acids. Written as DNA, the CDR3 is TGTGCCAGCAGACCCGATCCCTTCAGGGGCACCGGGGAGCTGTTTTTT. Amino acid sequence: CASRPDPFRGTGELFF. Using reference TRBV5-5 and TRBJ2-2 for the parts outside the CDR3, the full variable domain is DAGVTQSPTHLIKTRGQQVTLRCSPISGHKSVSWYQQVLGQGPQFIFQYYEKEERGRGNFPDRFSARQFPNYSSELNVNALLLGDSALYLCASRPDPFRGTGELFFGEGSRLTVL.

V and J are TRBV6-6 and TRBJ1-5; D call uncertain. The CDR3 length is 12 residues. The V and J ends lost 2 bases and 6 bases respectively, with 5 bases between them. Germline V lookup: CDR1 MNHNY, CDR2 SVGAGI (reference sequence). The CDR3 nucleotides read TGTGCCAGCAGTTACCCCCCTCAGCCCCAGCATTTT. Its protein product is CASSYPPQPQHF.

Remarks on this clonotype: An end of the junction differs from the germline gene, which may be a read error. This rearrangement joins TRBV20-1 to TRBJ2-1; D remains ambiguous. This CDR3 is built from 12 residues. The germline V gene encodes CDR1 DFQATT and CDR2 SNEGSKA (reference sequence). The DNA for the CDR3 is TGCAGTGCTGGACCACTCCCAGAGGAGCTGTTCTTC. It yields the protein CSAGPLPEELFF.

This clonotype was detected a few times. The rearrangement joins TRBV27 to TRBJ2-1; D might be TRBD1 (6 bases). V lost 7 bases to trimming and J lost 6 bases, with 16 bases between them. Germline-derived CDR1 and CDR2 are MNHEY and SMNVEV (reference sequence). The CDR3 is made up of 14 amino acids. CDR3 loop: CASTPGTSGNEQFF. CDR3 sequence (DNA): TGTGCCAGCACCCCAGGGACATCGGGCAATGAGCAGTTCTTC.

The rearrangement joins TRBV9 to TRBJ2-7; the match to TRBD1 covers 7 bases. This CDR3 has 14 amino acids. V lost 3 bases to trimming and J lost 3 bases; unmatched junction nucleotides: 6. Germline V gene data show CDR1 as SGDLS and CDR2 as YYNGEE. This chain's CDR3 is CASSAGTARYEQYF. DNA of the CDR3: TGTGCCAGCAGCGCCGGGACAGCTCGCTACGAGCAGTACTTC.

The chain is built from TRBV9 and TRBJ2-5; D remains unclear. The germline CDR1 and CDR2 sequences are SGDLS and YYNGEE. This CDR3 is 15 amino acids long. Trimming removed 0 bases at V and 5 bases at J, with 14 bases between. The CDR3 nucleotides are TGTGCCAGCAGCGTAGGAGGCAGGCCTCGGGAGACCCAGTACTTC. It yields the protein CASSVGGRPRETQYF.

The chain employs TRBV6-2 or TRBV6-3 and TRBJ2-4; 9 bases map to TRBD1. The germline V gene encodes CDR1 MNHEY and CDR2 SVGEGT. Trimming took 0 bases from V and 8 from J; bases not matched to a gene: 23. This CDR3 is built from 21 residues. This CDR3 reads CASSYSNPFEKQGARRDIQYF. In DNA form, the CDR3 reads TGTGCCAGCAGTTACTCGAATCCTTTCGAAAAACAGGGGGCGCGACGGGACATTCAGTACTTC.

The chain uses TRBV24-1 and TRBJ1-5, with TRBD1 as a possible D gene (6 bases). CDR1 is KGHDR, CDR2 SFDVKD, per germline. This CDR3 comprises 21 residues. Between the trimmed V and J ends, which lost 3 bases and 3 bases, there was a span of 29 bases. CDR3 amino acids: CATSDGTIKDRAFLFNQPQHF. The DNA for the CDR3 is TGTGCCACCAGTGATGGCACGATTAAGGACAGAGCTTTCTTGTTCAATCAGCCCCAGCATTTT.

This clonotype was detected only a few times. V and J are TRBV6-1 and TRBJ2-3; 11 nucleotides match TRBD2. The CDR3 has 20 amino acids. After removal of 6 bases from V and 4 bases from J, the junction contained 21 bases not matched to a gene. Per the germline V gene, CDR1 is MNHNS and CDR2 is SASEGT. The CDR3 is CASRSPGVTLSGGAADTQYF. The DNA for the CDR3 is TGTGCCAGCAGGTCACCAGGGGTTACCCTTAGCGGGGGGGCGGCAGATACGCAGTATTTT.

With respect to this clonotype: This may arise from a read error, as a much more abundant clone is one base away. The conserved closing phenylalanine or tryptophan is absent in this CDR3, likely reflecting a read error. This chain uses TRBV6-5 with TRBJ2-1; TRBD2 aligns across 13 bases. V shed 6 bases and J 4 bases; nucleotides not matched to a gene: 3. The CDR3 has 15 amino acids. Germline CDR1 MNHEY, CDR2 SVGAGI. CDR3 region: CASRTSGGAYNEQFL. The CDR3 nucleotides are TGTGCCAGCAGAACTAGCGGGGGGGCTTACAATGAGCAGTTCCTC.

The gene calls are TRBV4-1 and TRBJ2-1, with 9 nucleotides matching TRBD2. Germline-derived CDR1 and CDR2 are MGHRA and YSYEKL. With 1 base clipped from V and 7 bases from J, the junction kept 11 bases outside the gene matches. The CDR3 extends over 17 amino acids. DNA for the CDR3: TGCGCCAGCAGCCAAGTTGGCCGGTCCAGCGGGGGGAATGAGCAGTTCTTC. Protein product: CASSQVGRSSGGNEQFF.

This clonotype was seen a handful of times. This chain uses TRBV9 with TRBJ2-2; 9 bases align to TRBD2. CDR3 length: 15 residues. Trimming removed 7 bases from V and 2 bases from J; junction bases left unmatched: 6. Germline V gene lookup returns CDR1 SGDLS and CDR2 YYNGEE. The CDR3 protein is CASGAGGPNTGELFF. The CDR3 region has the DNA TGTGCCAGCGGAGCGGGGGGCCCCAACACCGGGGAGCTGTTTTTT.

This clonotype has just a few counts. J is TRBJ2-3 and V is TRBV12-3 or TRBV12-4, with D uncertain. Trimming took 6 bases from V and 2 from J, leaving 12 bases between them. The CDR3 totals 14 residues. CDR3 sequence reads: CASRISATTDTQYF. The CDR3 region has the DNA TGTGCCAGCAGGATCTCAGCGACCACAGATACGCAGTATTTT.

Only a few counts were recorded for this clonotype. The chain carries TRBV7-2 and TRBJ1-6; D is perhaps TRBD1 (5 bases). Germline V lookup: CDR1 SGHTA, CDR2 FQGNSA. This CDR3 spans 16 amino acids. The V end was cut by 5 bases, the J end by 5 bases, with 16 bases between. As DNA, the CDR3 is TGTGCCAGCAGCCCCTATAGGGACCTTAATAATTCACCCCTCCACTTT. This codes for CASSPYRDLNNSPLHF.

There are many counts of this clonotype. The rearrangement links TRBV10-3 to TRBJ2-1, with D perhaps given as TRBD1 or TRBD2 (5 bases each). The CDR3 sequence is 14 residues long. Germline values: CDR1 ENHRY, CDR2 SYGVKD. Trimming left V 4 bases short and J 9 bases short, with 16 bases between. The chain's CDR3 is CAISVGVGNGEQFF. The CDR3 DNA reads TGTGCCATCAGTGTGGGGGTGGGAAATGGTGAGCAGTTCTTC.

In its sample, this clonotype was seen a few times. The rearrangement joins TRBV4-2 to TRBJ1-4, with D unclear. CDR3 length: 15 amino acids. The germline gives CDR1 LGHNA, CDR2 YNFKEQ. The V and J ends lost 1 base and 0 bases respectively, with 6 bases between them. In nucleotides, the CDR3 is TGTGCCAGCAGCCAAGGCGGAGCAACTAATGAAAAACTGTTTTTT. Translating it yields CASSQGGATNEKLFF.

The chain links TRBV7-9 to TRBJ1-2; D is perhaps TRBD1 (5 bases). Trimming removed 5 bases at V and 3 bases at J, with 16 bases between. CDR3 length equals 15 residues. Germline CDR1 reads SEHNR; CDR2 reads FQNEAQ (reference sequence). This CDR3 reads CASSPQQAIYYGYTF. CDR3 DNA sequence: TGTGCCAGCAGCCCCCAACAGGCTATCTACTATGGCTACACCTTC.

This clonotype has more than one count but fewer than ten. The chain combines TRBV12-3 or TRBV12-4 with TRBJ1-1; 7 bases are a match to TRBD1. With V trimmed by 5 bases and J by 7 bases, 7 bases remained unmatched. The CDR3 has 13 residues. The CDR3 region has the DNA TGTGCCAGCAGTCTAAAGGACAGGCTTGAAGCTTTCTTT. Its protein product is CASSLKDRLEAFF.

This clonotype was picked up a small number of times. The gene calls are TRBV4-2 and TRBJ1-1; unclear D gene. Germline CDR1 and CDR2: LGHNA and YNFKEQ. V lost 10 bases to trimming and J lost 11 bases, with 14 bases between them. The CDR3 spans 10 residues. For the CDR3, the DNA is TGTGCCACCCTGGGGAGAACGGCTTTCTTT. Amino acids: CATLGRTAFF.

This chain links TRBV12-5 with TRBJ2-1; 8 nucleotides line up with TRBD1. J was trimmed by 8 bases and V by 2 bases; bases with no gene match: 8. Looked up from germline, CDR1 is LGHNT and CDR2 is FRNRAP. This CDR3 is built from 15 residues. CDR3 region: CASGLHQGALDEQFF. For the CDR3, the DNA is TGTGCTAGTGGTTTGCACCAGGGGGCCTTAGATGAGCAGTTCTTC.

A few counts support this clonotype. The chain couples TRBV20-1 to TRBJ2-3, with TRBD2 matching 9 bases. After removal of 5 bases from V and 1 base from J, the junction contained 13 bases not matched to a gene. CDR3 length equals 17 residues. Germline-derived CDR1 and CDR2 are DFQATT and SNEGSKA (reference sequence). CDR3 in DNA: TGCAGTGCTGAAACCCGCGGGGGGGCACATGGCACAGATACGCAGTATTTT. Translated: CSAETRGGAHGTDTQYF.

J is TRBJ2-5 and V is TRBV7-9; D not resolved. V lost 2 bases, J lost 6 bases, and 22 bases lay in between. Germline V CDR1 and CDR2: SEHNR, FQNEAQ (reference sequence). The CDR3 totals 17 residues. This chain's CDR3 is CASSLLVQPYAQKTQYF. CDR3 sequence (DNA): TGTGCCAGCAGCTTATTGGTCCAGCCTTACGCTCAAAAGACCCAGTACTTC.

The sample holds many counts of this clonotype. This sequence joins TRBV9 and TRBJ2-7, with D possibly being TRBD1 or TRBD2 (5 bases each). The CDR3 runs 13 residues. Germline V gene lookup returns CDR1 SGDLS and CDR2 YYNGEE. V was pared by 0 bases and J by 6 bases, with 10 bases between. CDR3 nucleotide sequence: TGTGCCAGCAGCGTAGTTGAAGGGACCGAGCAGTACTTC. This encodes CASSVVEGTEQYF.

A word on this clonotype: The junction does not match germline at one end; this may be a read error. The genes are TRBV15 and TRBJ1-5; 8 nucleotides line up with TRBD1. Germline assignment: CDR1 LNHNV and CDR2 YYDKDF (reference sequence). The CDR3 runs to 16 residues. The CDR3 loop is CATSRPDRVRGQPLHF. For the CDR3, the DNA is TGTGCCACCAGCAGACCGGACAGGGTACGGGGTCAGCCCCTGCATTTT.

This clonotype was counted between two and nine times. This CDR3 is CASSSYRDRNTEAFF. In DNA, the CDR3 is TGTGCCAGCAGCTCGTACCGGGACAGGAACACTGAAGCTTTCTTT. The rearrangement links TRBV7-8 to TRBJ1-1, with 7 nucleotides matching TRBD1. This CDR3 is built from 15 residues. Unmatched junction bases numbered 6, after V lost 4 bases and J lost 1 base. CDR1 SGHVS and CDR2 FQNEAQ come from the germline V gene.

This clonotype was seen at least ten times. The V gene is TRBV7-2, the J gene TRBJ2-7, with D perhaps matching TRBD2 (5 bases). In germline, CDR1 is SGHTA, CDR2 FQGNSA. The CDR3 extends over 14 amino acids. V was cut by 2 bases and J by 0 bases, with 8 bases left in between. CDR3 bases: TGTGCCAGCAGCTTATTAACTAGCTCCTACGAGCAGTACTTC. Translation: CASSLLTSSYEQYF. Combining the CDR3 with reference TRBV7-2 and TRBJ2-7 gives the whole variable domain GAGVSQSPSNKVTEKGKDVELRCDPISGHTALYWYRQSLGQGLEFLIYFQGNSAPDKSGLPSDRFSAERTGGSVSTLTIQRTQQEDSAVYLCASSLLTSSYEQYFGPGTRLTVT.